This T cell receptor beta chain was sequenced in a study of T cell responses to AZD1222 COVID-19 vaccine. The ends were cut back, 3 bases at V and 2 bases at J, with 14 bases in the middle. Germline loops: CDR1 MNHEY, CDR2 SMNVEV (reference sequence). The CDR3 is 15 amino acids. Here immunoSEQ multiplex PCR was the method, and the copy in TCRdb shows in-frame clones only, minus some. Of 110,000 to 150,000 clones listed, roughly nine tenths were seen once; the top ten hold more than 3.5%. The rearrangement joins TRBV27 to TRBJ2-7; possibly TRBD2 for D (6 bases). This specimen was peripheral blood, taken on day 0 of AZD1222 vaccination. The TCR sequence derives from an adult in good health. This CDR3 is CASSFRLSGAYEQYF. The CDR3 DNA follows: TGTGCCAGCAGTTTTCGTCTTTCGGGGGCCTACGAGCAGTACTTC.